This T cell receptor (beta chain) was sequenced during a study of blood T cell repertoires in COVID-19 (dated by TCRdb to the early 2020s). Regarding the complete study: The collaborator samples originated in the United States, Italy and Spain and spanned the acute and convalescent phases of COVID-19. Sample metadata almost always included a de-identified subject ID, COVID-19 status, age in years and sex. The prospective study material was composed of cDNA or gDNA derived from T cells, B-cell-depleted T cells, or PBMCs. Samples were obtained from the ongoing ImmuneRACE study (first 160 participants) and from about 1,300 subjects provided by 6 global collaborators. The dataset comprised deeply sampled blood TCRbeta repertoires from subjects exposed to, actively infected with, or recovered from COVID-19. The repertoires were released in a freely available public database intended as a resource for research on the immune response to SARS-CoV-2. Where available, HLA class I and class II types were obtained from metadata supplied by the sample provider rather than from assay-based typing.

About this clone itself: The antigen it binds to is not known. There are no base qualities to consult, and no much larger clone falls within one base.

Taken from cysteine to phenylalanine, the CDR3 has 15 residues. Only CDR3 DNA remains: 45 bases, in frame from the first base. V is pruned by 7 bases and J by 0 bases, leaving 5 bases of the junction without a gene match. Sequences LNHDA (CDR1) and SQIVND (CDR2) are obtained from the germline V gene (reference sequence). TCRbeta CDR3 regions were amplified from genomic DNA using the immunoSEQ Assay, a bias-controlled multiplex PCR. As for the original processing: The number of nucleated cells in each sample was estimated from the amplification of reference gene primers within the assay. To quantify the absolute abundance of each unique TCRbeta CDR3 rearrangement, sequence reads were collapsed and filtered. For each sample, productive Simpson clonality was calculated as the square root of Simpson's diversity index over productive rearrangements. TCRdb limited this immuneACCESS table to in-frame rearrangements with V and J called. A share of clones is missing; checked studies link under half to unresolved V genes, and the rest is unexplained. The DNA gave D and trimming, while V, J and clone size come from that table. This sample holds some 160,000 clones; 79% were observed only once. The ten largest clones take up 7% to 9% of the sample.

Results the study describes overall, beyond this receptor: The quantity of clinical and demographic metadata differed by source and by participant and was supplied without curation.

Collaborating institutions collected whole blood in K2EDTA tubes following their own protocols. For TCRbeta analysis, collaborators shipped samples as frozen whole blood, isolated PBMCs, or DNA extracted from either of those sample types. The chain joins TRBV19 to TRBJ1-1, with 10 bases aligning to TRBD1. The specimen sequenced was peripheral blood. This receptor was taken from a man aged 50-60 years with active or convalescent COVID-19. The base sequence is TGTGCCAGTATGGGACAGGGGAATATGAACACTGAAGCTTTCTTT. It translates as CASMGQGNMNTEAFF. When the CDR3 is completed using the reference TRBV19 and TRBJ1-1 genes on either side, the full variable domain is DGGITQSPKYLFRKEGQNVTLSCEQNLNHDAMYWYRQDPGQGLRLIYYSQIVNDFQKGDIAEGYSVSREKKESFPLTVTSAQKNPTAFYLCASMGQGNMNTEAFFGQGTRLTVV.